Presented here are 10 T cell receptor beta chains from one specimen sequenced in a study of cytomegalovirus exposure and HLA in healthy donors. The primer mix had 60 Vbeta and 13 Jbeta primers. The table came from immunoSEQ multiplex PCR; TCRdb's copy has only in-frame clones and leaves some out. The sample records 100,000 to 120,000 clones, less than 85% being singletons. Sequences were obtained from PBMCs. These receptors all stem from a man aged 30 to 45 in good health and CMV-seropositive.

The chain joins TRBV6-5 to TRBJ1-6; D gene uncertain. The V end lost 2 bases, the J end lost 5 bases, and 13 bases lay between the germline ends. There are 16 residues in the CDR3. CDR1 is MNHEY and CDR2 is SVGAGI in the germline V gene. CDR3 loop: CASSYEGSRDNSPLHF. The CDR3 coding sequence is TGTGCCAGCAGTTACGAGGGAAGTCGCGATAATTCACCCCTCCACTTT.

This clone was counted only a few times. The sample contains more than one DNA sequence encoding this CDR3. The chain carries TRBV27 and TRBJ2-2, with D perhaps TRBD2 (6 bases). Germline V CDR1 and CDR2: MNHEY, SMNVEV (reference sequence). The V end was cut by 3 bases, the J end by 5 bases, with 7 bases between. This CDR3 has 13 residues. CDR3 in DNA: TGTGCCAGCAGTTTGGGGGGAACCGGGGAGCTGTTTTTT. Protein: CASSLGGTGELFF.

V is TRBV9 and J is TRBJ2-1; the D gene is possibly TRBD2 (6 bases). V lost 4 bases and J 2 bases, leaving 16 bases between the germline ends. The CDR3 has 16 residues. From germline, CDR1 is SGDLS and CDR2 YYNGEE. The CDR3 DNA is TGTGCCAGCAGCCCCTGGGGTAGCGGCCCCTACAATGAGCAGTTCTTC. Translating gives CASSPWGSGPYNEQFF.

This rearrangement joins TRBV19 to TRBJ1-1; weak D call: TRBD1 (5 bases). CDR3 length: 14 residues. V gave up 6 bases and J gave up 2 bases, with 13 bases separating them. CDR1 and CDR2 (germline): LNHDA, SQIVND (reference sequence). CDR3 amino acids: CASRQANLNTEAFF. The CDR3 DNA reads as TGTGCCAGTAGACAGGCGAATCTTAACACTGAAGCTTTCTTT.

The chain combines TRBV7-2 with TRBJ2-7, with TRBD2 identical over 14 bases. V lost 0 bases, J lost 2 bases, and 3 bases stayed unmatched. Germline assignment: CDR1 SGHTA and CDR2 FQGNSA. The CDR3 sequence is 17 residues long. The CDR3 region is CASSLAGTSGGPYEQYF. CDR3 DNA sequence: TGTGCCAGCAGCTTAGCCGGGACTAGCGGGGGCCCCTACGAGCAGTACTTC.

The V call is TRBV9, the J call TRBJ2-7, with TRBD1 identical over 9 bases. Germline assignment: CDR1 SGDLS and CDR2 YYNGEE. The CDR3 has 15 residues. J gave up 1 base and V 4 bases, and 6 bases lay outside the gene matches. The CDR3 loop is CASSKGTGISYEQYF. Written as DNA, the CDR3 is TGTGCCAGCAGCAAAGGGACAGGGATATCCTACGAGCAGTACTTC.

This chain uses TRBV5-4 with TRBJ2-5; 7 bases agree with TRBD2. The CDR3 runs to 15 residues. CDR1 SGHNT and CDR2 YYREEE come from the germline V gene (reference sequence). V shed 0 bases, J shed 7 bases, and the junction held 9 bases outside the gene matches. The chain's CDR3 is CASSLGLAQGGTQYF. The DNA of the CDR3 is TGTGCCAGCAGCTTGGGACTAGCACAAGGCGGGACCCAGTACTTC.

The J gene is TRBJ1-2, the V gene TRBV6-1; a weak D match, TRBD1 (5 bases). The CDR3 has 15 residues. Between the trimmed V and J ends, which lost 5 bases and 7 bases, there was a span of 20 bases. Germline CDR1 is MNHNS and CDR2 is SASEGT. Here the CDR3 DNA reads TGTGCCAGCAGTCCCCAGCGTCGGGGCGGGGGTGGCTACACCTTC. Its translation: CASSPQRRGGGGYTF.

This clone showed up just once. Other nucleotide sequences in the sample specify the same CDR3. J is TRBJ2-7 and V is TRBV6-5; 10 bases align to TRBD1. The CDR3 spans 16 residues. Germline CDR1 is MNHEY and CDR2 is SVGAGI. Trimming cost V 2 bases and J 1 base; bases outside gene matches: 5. This CDR3 is CASSYGTGELSYEQYF. The CDR3, as DNA: TGTGCCAGCAGTTACGGGACAGGGGAGTTATCCTACGAGCAGTACTTC.

The V call is TRBV30, the J call TRBJ1-2, with D unclear. Germline values: CDR1 GTSNPN, CDR2 SVGIG (reference sequence). There are 14 residues in the CDR3. Between the trimmed V and J ends, which lost 0 bases and 2 bases, there was a span of 10 bases. The CDR3 sequence is CAWSVRGHNYGYTF. The CDR3 coding sequence is TGTGCCTGGAGTGTACGTGGGCACAACTATGGCTACACCTTC.